This T cell receptor beta chain was documented in a study of OX40 agonist ivuxolimab in advanced cancers. The CDR3 consists of 15 residues. V gave up 1 base and J gave up 6 bases, with 12 bases separating them. Germline assignment: CDR1 SGHTA and CDR2 FQGNSA. Profiling relied on immunoSEQ multiplex PCR, and the TCRdb table lists in-frame clones only, not all of them. The sample includes 60,000 to 70,000 clones, 84% of them seen just once. Of note for this clone: The sample carries other DNA sequences with the same CDR3.

The receptor's source is an adult with an advanced solid tumor such as melanoma, head and neck, liver or kidney cancer. Specimen: CD4+ or CD8+ T cells sorted from blood, collected in a trial of the OX40 agonist ivuxolimab. The rearrangement joins TRBV7-2 to TRBJ2-2, with no clear D. Here the CDR3 DNA reads TGTGCCAGCAGCTTAGAGTGGGGTTTGGCCGGGGAGCTGTTTTTT. It codes for CASSLEWGLAGELFF.